This T cell receptor beta chain was profiled in a study of T cells in Graves' hyperthyroidism and ophthalmopathy. The study, taken as a whole, reports: The majority of expanded thyroid clonotypes above 0.001 also appeared in blood.

There are 14 residues in the CDR3. Germline values: CDR1 SGHTA, CDR2 FQGTGA. Unmatched junction bases numbered 1, after V lost 2 bases and J lost 7 bases. As for this clonotype: The antigen remains undetermined.

Authors of the study amplified TCR beta CDR3 regions from RNA transcripts. The HTBI primer set was used in a first-round RT-PCR of the TCR CDR3. One entry per CDR3 protein results from TCRdb running MiXCR on the multiplex PCR reads. There are roughly 330,000 distinct CDR3 sequences in the sample; around a sixth occur only once, and around 35% lies in the top ten. Specimen: blood. The sequence derives from a man aged 25 to 45 with Graves' hyperthyroidism. This chain uses TRBV7-3 with TRBJ2-2, with 10 bases lining up with TRBD2. The CDR3 sequence: CASSLGTSDGELFF. In DNA form, the CDR3 reads TGTGCCAGCAGCTTAGGGACTAGCGACGGGGAGCTGTTTTTT.